This T cell receptor (beta chain) stems from a study of blood T cell repertoires in COVID-19. On the study more broadly: The United States, Italy and Spain provided the acute and convalescent COVID-19 samples. From T cells, B-cell-depleted T cells, or PBMCs came the material, which was cDNA or gDNA.

The length of the CDR3 is 17 residues. The germline gives CDR1 SGHNT, CDR2 YYREEE (reference sequence). Deletions cut 0 bases from V and 4 bases from J, with 19 bases between. Patients at the Seattle site were enrolled during active infection and followed longitudinally. Original handling: Estimation of nucleated cell counts was performed using reference gene primer amplification. This table comes from immunoSEQ multiplex PCR, and its TCRdb copy is limited to in-frame clones, with some not included. V, J and clone size derive from that table, while D and trimming were established from the DNA sequence. The table has about 350,000 clones, 75% to 90% seen once; the top ten hold over 6%.

The specimen sequenced was peripheral blood. The clonotype was recovered from a woman between 50 and 59 years old with COVID-19, enrolled during active disease. V usage is TRBV5-4 and J usage is TRBJ2-5; D perhaps matches TRBD2 (6 bases). The CDR3 here is CASSLAFGRDGGETQYF. The CDR3 DNA reads as TGTGCCAGCAGCTTGGCCTTCGGGAGAGATGGAGGAGAGACCCAGTACTTC.